This T cell receptor beta chain was profiled in a study of T cell responses to AZD1222 COVID-19 vaccine. Sequencing used immunoSEQ multiplex PCR; TCRdb keeps in-frame clones, though not all of them. The sample holds roughly 150,000 clones, around 90% seen once. The TCR comes from an adult who received the AZD1222 COVID-19 vaccine. This sample comprised peripheral blood, obtained 28 days after the second AZD1222 dose.

As DNA, the CDR3 is TGTGCCAGCAGCCTGGAGGAAAATTCACCCCTCCACTTT. Its translation: CASSLEENSPLHF. V is TRBV6-4 and J is TRBJ1-6, with D hard to call. CDR3 length equals 13 residues. V dropped 6 bases and J dropped 7 bases, with 10 bases sitting between them. In germline, CDR1 is MRHNA, CDR2 SNTAGT.